The 6 T cell receptor beta chains below were found in one sample sequenced in a study of control samples from healthy donors and cancer patients. Sequencing was performed with immunoSEQ multiplex PCR; in TCRdb, only in-frame clones are kept and a portion is missing. The repertoire holds more than 50,000 clones, with 88% as singletons. The sample was blood. These receptors all come from a man aged 50 to 59 in good health.

V and J are TRBV13 and TRBJ2-1; 11 nucleotides line up with TRBD2. The V segment lost 5 bases and the J segment 6 bases; nucleotides outside the gene matches: 12. The CDR3 is made up of 17 amino acids. Per germline, CDR1 PRHDT and CDR2 FYEKMQ (reference sequence). CDR3 residues: CASSAPPLAGVSNEQFF. CDR3 nucleotides: TGTGCCAGCAGCGCCCCCCCACTAGCGGGAGTTTCCAATGAGCAGTTCTTC.

V and J are TRBV3-1 (or the pseudogene TRBV3-2) and TRBJ2-4, with D possibly being TRBD2 (6 bases). Deletions cut 6 bases from V and 0 bases from J, with 12 bases between. The germline gives CDR1 LGHDT, CDR2 YNNKEL (reference sequence). This CDR3 has 15 amino acids. The CDR3 reads CASRQRGTAKNIQYF. The CDR3 nucleotides are TGTGCCAGCAGGCAGCGCGGGACAGCCAAAAACATTCAGTACTTC.

The rearrangement links TRBV7-2 to TRBJ1-1, with D unclear. V was trimmed by 0 bases and J by 10 bases, leaving 12 bases between them. CDR1 is SGHTA, CDR2 FQGNSA, per germline. CDR3 length equals 13 residues. CDR3 residues: CASSLAPELTAFF. CDR3 DNA: TGTGCCAGCAGCTTAGCGCCGGAGCTGACAGCTTTCTTT.

The rearrangement joins TRBV19 to TRBJ2-3; 8 positions match TRBD2. The germline V gene encodes CDR1 LNHDA and CDR2 SQIVND (reference sequence). The CDR3 consists of 15 residues. Trimming cost V 4 bases and J 0 bases; bases outside gene matches: 3. CDR3 in amino acids: CASSNSGTSTDTQYF. DNA of the CDR3: TGTGCCAGTAGTAATAGCGGGACGAGCACAGATACGCAGTATTTT.

This rearrangement joins TRBV28 to TRBJ1-2; D perhaps matches TRBD1 (6 bases). This CDR3 has 13 amino acids. V lost 5 bases and J 7 bases, leaving 14 bases between the germline ends. From germline, CDR1 is MDHEN and CDR2 SYDVKM. CDR3 loop: CASSLSLGGGYTF. The CDR3 DNA reads as TGTGCCAGCAGTCTTTCCTTAGGGGGTGGCTACACCTTC.

V is TRBV19 and J is TRBJ2-7, with D unresolved. There are 15 residues in the CDR3. Germline CDR1 LNHDA, CDR2 SQIVND (reference sequence). V lost 5 bases, J lost 4 bases, and 18 bases lay in between. CDR3: CASSSPGGPTYEQYF. The CDR3 coding sequence is TGTGCCAGTAGTTCCCCGGGCGGACCGACGTACGAGCAGTACTTC.